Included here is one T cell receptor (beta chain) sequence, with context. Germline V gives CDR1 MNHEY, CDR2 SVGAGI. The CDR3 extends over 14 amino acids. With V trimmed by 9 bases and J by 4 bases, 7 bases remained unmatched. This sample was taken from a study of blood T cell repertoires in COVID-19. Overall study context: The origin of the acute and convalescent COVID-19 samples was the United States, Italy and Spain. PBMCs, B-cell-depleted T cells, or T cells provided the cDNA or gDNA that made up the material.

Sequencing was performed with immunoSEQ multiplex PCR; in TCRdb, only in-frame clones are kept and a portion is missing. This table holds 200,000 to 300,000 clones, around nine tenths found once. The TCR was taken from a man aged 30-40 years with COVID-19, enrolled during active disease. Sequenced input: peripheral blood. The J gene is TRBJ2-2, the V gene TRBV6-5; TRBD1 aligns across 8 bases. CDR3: CASGQGAFTGELFF. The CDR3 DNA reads TGTGCCAGTGGGCAGGGGGCTTTCACCGGGGAGCTGTTTTTT.